This entry lists 4 T cell receptor beta chains sequenced from one sample in a study of tumor-infiltrating lymphocytes in primary liver carcinoma (TCRdb year 2017). Without any cell sorting, total RNA and DNA were extracted together from around 18-30 mg of bulk tissue using the AllPrep DNA/RNA mini kit. Sequenced on an Illumina HiSeq 2500. Using a constant-region primer and ProtoScript II reverse transcriptase, TCRbeta-specific cDNA was reverse-transcribed from approximately 0.55 ug total RNA. TCRbeta libraries were built with three nested multiplex PCR rounds, a slightly modified ARM-PCR procedure. The first two PCR rounds used multiplex TRBV1-TRBV30 forward primers with a Cbeta reverse primer, each for roughly 10 cycles. The public reads were quality trimmed at Q25 with fastp and then assembled into clones with MiXCR by TCRdb, keeping productive beta chains. Each CDR3 protein appears once, grouped with its most common genes and DNA. This sample holds roughly 80,000 distinct CDR3 sequences; around 66% were observed only once. The ten most abundant clones make up about 26% of the sample.

The sample consisted of tumor-adjacent normal liver tissue. These TCRs come from a man between 40 and 49 years old with primary liver carcinoma and hepatitis B virus infection.

This clonotype was detected only a few times. This sequence joins TRBV7-9 and TRBJ2-3; tentatively, D is TRBD2 (5 bases). V was trimmed by 5 bases and J by 6 bases, leaving 15 bases between them. The V gene's germline CDR1 is SEHNR and CDR2 FQNEAQ (reference sequence). The CDR3 is 14 residues long. This chain's CDR3 is CASSQETGTDTQYF. DNA of the CDR3: TGTGCCAGCAGCCAGGAGACGGGAACCGATACGCAGTATTTT.

V gene TRBV6-2 or TRBV6-3 combines with J gene TRBJ2-1; D remains unclear. The germline gives CDR1 MNHEY, CDR2 SVGEGT. The length of the CDR3 is 14 residues. The CDR3 sequence: CDGSYGPYSREQFF. The DNA for the CDR3 is TGTGACGGCAGTTACGGGCCTTACAGCAGGGAGCAGTTCTTC.

The chain couples TRBV30 to TRBJ2-7; weak D call: TRBD1 (6 bases). The V gene's germline CDR1 is GTSNPN and CDR2 SVGIG (reference sequence). This CDR3 has 13 amino acids. Trimming left V 3 bases short and J 6 bases short, with 15 bases between. CDR3 sequence reads: CAWSLGRGFEQYF. CDR3 sequence (DNA): TGTGCCTGGAGCTTAGGCAGGGGCTTCGAGCAGTACTTC.

This clonotype was counted a few times. The CDR3 carries no conserved terminal phenylalanine or tryptophan, so it likely arises from a read error. The V gene is TRBV6-2 or TRBV6-3, the J gene TRBJ2-1, with TRBD1 matching over 7 bases. V was clipped by 2 bases and J by 3 bases; unmatched bases: 10. The V gene's germline CDR1 is MNHEY and CDR2 SVGEGT. The CDR3 has 17 amino acids. The CDR3 here is CASSYGTGTDYYNEQFL. The CDR3 DNA follows: TGTGCCAGCAGTTACGGGACCGGGACAGATTACTACAATGAGCAGTTCCTC.